Listed below are T cell receptor beta chains from one sample, sequenced in a study of cytomegalovirus exposure and HLA in healthy donors. Assay: immunoSEQ multiplex PCR; the TCRdb copy retains only in-frame clones and omits some. The sample comprises roughly 76,000 clones, around 86% of which are singletons, and 1.5% to 2.5% rests with the top ten. The sample consisted of PBMCs. These receptors were collected from a woman aged 25 to 39 in good health and CMV-seronegative. Each CDR3 is given without its conserved first and last residue. Expanded clones are given a class, and other clones once, few, many or no size at all.

V gene,J gene,clone size,CDR3 protein
TRBV7-2,TRBJ2-5,NA,ASSLISDRWETQY
TRBV19,TRBJ2-6,NA,ASSDRGSSGANVLT
TRBV5-8,TRBJ2-7,NA,ASSTPGLEQY
TRBV5-1,TRBJ2-7,once,ASSLLLYEQY
TRBV30,TRBJ2-1,NA,AWSMTVPSGRNEQF
TRBV9,TRBJ2-1,NA,ASSVSSGISSEQF
TRBV9,TRBJ1-4,NA,ASSVDGTPPFGKLF
TRBV6-1,TRBJ1-3,few,ASSVGRDRGSAGNTIY
TRBV4-1,TRBJ2-4,NA,ASSQGDRDRNIQY
TRBV29-1,TRBJ1-2,NA,SVGQDPNYGYT
TRBV28,TRBJ2-5,once,ASSLLRGGETQY
TRBV28,TRBJ2-7,NA,ASSSGQGPYEQY
TRBV11-3,TRBJ2-3,NA,ASSPGERENTDTQY
TRBV5-1,TRBJ1-1,NA,ASSRTGGNGVIEAF
TRBV28,TRBJ2-3,NA,ASSQAGAQGDTQY
TRBV5-3,TRBJ1-1,NA,ARSLDGRGKAF
TRBV15,TRBJ2-1,NA,ATSRGGIGQGDEQF
TRBV6-5,TRBJ1-1,NA,ASSYSRDTEAF
TRBV5-1,TRBJ2-1,NA,ASSLPGLAGVEQF
TRBV14,TRBJ2-1,NA,ASSRLEYPAETYNEQF
TRBV13,NA,NA,ASSFQSGNEQY
TRBV6-5,TRBJ2-7,NA,ASSSFYEQY
TRBV27,TRBJ2-5,once,ASRRQAQETQY
TRBV28,TRBJ2-3,NA,ASSIYSTTHTQY
TRBV5-1,TRBJ1-2,NA,ASSLSRDYGYT
TRBV4-3,TRBJ2-2,NA,ASSQEPGLAGTGELF
TRBV19,TRBJ1-2,NA,ASSTSGGPYGYT
TRBV4-1,TRBJ2-1,NA,ASGQGSYNEQF
TRBV19,TRBJ2-3,NA,ASSIGGRAQDTQY
TRBV19,TRBJ1-1,NA,ASKQGNTEAF
TRBV5-6,TRBJ2-3,NA,ASSLVPSSGTDTQY
TRBV28,TRBJ2-7,NA,ASSLAGLAPYEQY
TRBV5-1,TRBJ1-1,NA,ASSLRGQGENTEAF
TRBV7-2,TRBJ2-1,NA,ASSLVVGLAGVSEQF
TRBV5-1,TRBJ2-3,NA,ASSLGDTTDTQY
TRBV10-3,TRBJ2-7,NA,AISEGLSSFC